This is a list of T cell receptor beta chains from one sample in a study of blood T cell repertoires in COVID-19. The table came from immunoSEQ multiplex PCR; TCRdb's copy has only in-frame clones and leaves some out. The sample has approximately 200,000 clones, around 83% seen once. The sample was peripheral blood. Receptors were obtained from a woman aged 50 to 60 with acute or convalescent COVID-19. The CDR3 runs from the conserved cysteine through the conserved F or W. A D gene is named only where the DNA matches it firmly. Rows may omit the clone size; those that give it use once, few, many or a size class.

clone_size j_call v_call d_call cdr3_aa cdr3_nt
- TRBJ2-7 TRBV6-5 TRBD1 CASSSLTGGIGYEQYF TGTGCCAGCAGTTCCCTGACAGGGGGCATAGGCTACGAGCAGTACTTC
- TRBJ2-7 TRBV6-5 - CASSYSGITGSYEQYF TGTGCCAGCAGTTACTCTGGTATAACAGGTAGCTACGAGCAGTACTTC
- TRBJ2-7 TRBV9 - CASSVGSGLSYEQYF TGTGCCAGCAGCGTAGGTAGCGGCTTGTCCTACGAGCAGTACTTC
- TRBJ2-1 TRBV7-9 - CASSSPGSSYNEQFF TGTGCCAGCAGCTCCCCGGGGAGCTCCTACAATGAGCAGTTCTTC
- TRBJ2-7 TRBV15 TRBD1 CATSRAQGHHEQYF TGTGCCACCAGCAGAGCACAGGGGCACCACGAGCAGTACTTC
- TRBJ1-1 TRBV5-5 - CASSLDINTEAFF TGTGCCAGCAGCCTGGACATCAACACTGAAGCTTTCTTT
- TRBJ1-4 TRBV4-1 - CASSQDPPGNNEKLFF TGCGCCAGCAGCCAAGATCCCCCGGGGAATAATGAAAAACTGTTTTTT
- TRBJ2-7 TRBV19 TRBD2 CASSPRTSGAYGEQYF TGTGCCAGTAGTCCTCGGACTAGCGGGGCGTATGGAGAGCAGTACTTC
- TRBJ1-1 TRBV4-2 TRBD1 CASSQGQDYLQAEAFF TGTGCCAGCAGCCAGGGACAGGATTACCTTCAAGCTGAAGCTTTCTTT
- TRBJ2-2 TRBV9 TRBD2 CASSARGLVGAGELFF TGTGCCAGCAGCGCGAGGGGACTAGTAGGCGCCGGGGAGCTGTTTTTT
- TRBJ2-2 TRBV7-8 - CASSSLSSVTGELFF TGTGCCAGCAGCTCCTTATCTAGCGTTACCGGGGAGCTGTTTTTT
- TRBJ2-3 TRBV7-2 - CASSPDYGTDTQYF TGTGCCAGCAGCCCTGACTATGGGACAGATACGCAGTATTTT
- TRBJ2-7 TRBV28 TRBD2 CASRLSGRAYEQYF TGTGCCAGCAGACTTAGCGGGAGAGCCTACGAGCAGTACTTC
- TRBJ2-7 TRBV5-1 TRBD1 CASSTSGQGGNEQYF TGCGCCAGCAGCACCTCGGGACAGGGGGGCAACGAGCAGTACTTC
once TRBJ2-3 TRBV5-8 TRBD1 CASSLLRDRVTDTQYF TGTGCCAGCAGCTTGTTGCGGGACAGGGTCACAGATACGCAGTATTTT
- TRBJ2-2 TRBV5-1 - CASSLGARTNTGELFF TGCGCCAGCAGCTTGGGAGCCAGGACGAACACCGGGGAGCTGTTTTTT
- TRBJ1-2 TRBV29-1 - CSAGVRGVGGYTF TGCAGCGCCGGAGTTCGCGGGGTCGGCGGCTACACCTTC
- TRBJ2-4 TRBV27 - CASREAGRGNIQYF TGTGCCAGCAGAGAGGCCGGAAGGGGAAACATTCAGTACTTC
- TRBJ1-2 TRBV7-2 - CASSLNRVPNNYGYTF TGTGCCAGCAGCCTAAACAGGGTACCTAATAACTATGGCTACACCTTC
- TRBJ2-1 TRBV7-9 TRBD1 CASSSQGANEQFF TGTGCCAGCAGCTCTCAGGGGGCAAATGAGCAGTTCTTC
- TRBJ1-2 TRBV27 TRBD1 CASSLSDRGYGYTF TGTGCCAGCAGTTTATCCGACAGGGGCTATGGCTACACCTTC